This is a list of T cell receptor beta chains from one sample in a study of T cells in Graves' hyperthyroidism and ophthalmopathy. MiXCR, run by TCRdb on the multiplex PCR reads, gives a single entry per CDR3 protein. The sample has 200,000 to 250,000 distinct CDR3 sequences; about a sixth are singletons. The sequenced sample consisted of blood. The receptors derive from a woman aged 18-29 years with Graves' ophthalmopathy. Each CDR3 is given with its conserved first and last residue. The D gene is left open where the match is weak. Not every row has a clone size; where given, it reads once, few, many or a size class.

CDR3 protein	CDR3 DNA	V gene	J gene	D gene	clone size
CATSDTGTVNTGELFF	TGTGCCACCAGTGATACCGGGACAGTTAACACCGGGGAGCTGTTTTTT	TRBV24-1	TRBJ2-2	TRBD1	many
CASSPPVIAGENEQFF	TGTGCCAGCTCACCACCGGTTATAGCGGGAGAGAATGAGCAGTTCTTC	TRBV18	TRBJ2-1	TRBD2	many
CASSQERRNYGYTF	TGTGCCAGCAGCCAAGAGAGACGGAACTATGGCTACACCTTC	TRBV4-2	TRBJ1-2	NA	NA
CASSHPPNYGYTF	TGTGCCAGCAGCCACCCACCCAACTATGGCTACACCTTC	TRBV12-3/TRBV12-4	TRBJ1-2	NA	many
CASSLGASGRDTQYF	TGTGCCAGCAGCTTGGGGGCTAGCGGGAGAGATACGCAGTATTTT	TRBV5-5	TRBJ2-3	TRBD2	once
CAWRGQGYTEAFF	TGTGCCTGGAGGGGACAGGGGTACACTGAAGCTTTCTTT	TRBV30	TRBJ1-1	TRBD1	many
CASSLPSSGLHEQYF	TGTGCCAGCAGCTTACCTTCTAGCGGGCTCCACGAGCAGTACTTC	TRBV28	TRBJ2-7	TRBD2	many
CASRQNRGQVTEAFF	TGTGCCAGCAGGCAGAACAGGGGGCAGGTCACTGAAGCTTTCTTT	TRBV12-3/TRBV12-4	TRBJ1-1	TRBD1	many
CSALTSGRLNEQFF	TGCAGTGCCCTTACTAGCGGGAGGCTGAATGAGCAGTTCTTC	TRBV20-1	TRBJ2-1	TRBD2	many
CASSQAPGLNSPLHF	TGTGCCAGCAGCCAGGCCCCCGGTCTAAATTCACCCCTCCACTTT	TRBV28	TRBJ1-6	NA	many
CAGRETGGPEAFF	TGTGCCGGCAGAGAAACGGGAGGTCCTGAAGCTTTCTTT	TRBV12-3/TRBV12-4	TRBJ1-1	NA	NA